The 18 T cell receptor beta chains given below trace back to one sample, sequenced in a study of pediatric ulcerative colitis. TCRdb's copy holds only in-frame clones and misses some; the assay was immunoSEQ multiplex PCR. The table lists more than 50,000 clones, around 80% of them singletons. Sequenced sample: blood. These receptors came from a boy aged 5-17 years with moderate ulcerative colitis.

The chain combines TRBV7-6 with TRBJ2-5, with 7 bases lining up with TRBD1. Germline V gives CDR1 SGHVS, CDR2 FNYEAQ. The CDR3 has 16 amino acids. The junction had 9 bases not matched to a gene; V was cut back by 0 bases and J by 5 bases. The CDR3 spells CASSLAATGLPETQYF. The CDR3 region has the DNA TGTGCCAGCAGCTTAGCGGCGACAGGGCTTCCGGAGACCCAGTACTTC.

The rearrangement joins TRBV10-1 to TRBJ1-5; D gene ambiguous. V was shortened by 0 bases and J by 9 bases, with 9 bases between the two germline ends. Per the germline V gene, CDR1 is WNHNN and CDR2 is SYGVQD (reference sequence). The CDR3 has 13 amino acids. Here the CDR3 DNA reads TGCGCCAGCAGTGAGTCGTTTAAGGGGCCCCAGCATTTT. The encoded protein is CASSESFKGPQHF.

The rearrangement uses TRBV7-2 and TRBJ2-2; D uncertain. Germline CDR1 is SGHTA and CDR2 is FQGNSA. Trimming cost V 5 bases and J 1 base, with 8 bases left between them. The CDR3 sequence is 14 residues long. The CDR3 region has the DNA TGTGCCAGCAGCCCCAATTGGAACACCGGGGAGCTGTTTTTT. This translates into CASSPNWNTGELFF.

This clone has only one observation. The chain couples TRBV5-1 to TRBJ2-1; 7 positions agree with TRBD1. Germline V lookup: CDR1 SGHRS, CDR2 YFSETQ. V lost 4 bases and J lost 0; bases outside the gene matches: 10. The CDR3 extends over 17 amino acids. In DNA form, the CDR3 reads TGCGCCAGCAGCCCATACGACAGGGTGAGCTCCTACAATGAGCAGTTCTTC. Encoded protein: CASSPYDRVSSYNEQFF.

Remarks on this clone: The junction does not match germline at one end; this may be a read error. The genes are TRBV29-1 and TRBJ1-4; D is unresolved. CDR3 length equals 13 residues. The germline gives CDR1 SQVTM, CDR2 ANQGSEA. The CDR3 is CSVGAPTNEKLFF. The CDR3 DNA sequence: TGCAGCGTTGGGGCACCAACAAATGAAAAACTGTTTTTT.

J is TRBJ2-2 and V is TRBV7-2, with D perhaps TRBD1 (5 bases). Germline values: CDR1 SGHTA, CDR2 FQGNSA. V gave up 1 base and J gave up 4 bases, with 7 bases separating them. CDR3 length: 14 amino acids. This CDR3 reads CASSLVQGTGELFF. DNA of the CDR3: TGTGCCAGCAGCTTAGTTCAGGGCACCGGGGAGCTGTTTTTT.

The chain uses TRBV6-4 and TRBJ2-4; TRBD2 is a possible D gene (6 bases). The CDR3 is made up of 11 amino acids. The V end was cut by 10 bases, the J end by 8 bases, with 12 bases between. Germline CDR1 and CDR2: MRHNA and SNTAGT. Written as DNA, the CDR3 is TGTGCCACTGGGCGGAGGGACATTCAGTACTTC. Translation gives CATGRRDIQYF.

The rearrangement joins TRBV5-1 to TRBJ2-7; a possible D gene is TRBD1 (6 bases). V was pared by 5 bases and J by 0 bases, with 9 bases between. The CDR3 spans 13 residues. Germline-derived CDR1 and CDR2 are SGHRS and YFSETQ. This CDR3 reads CASRRGTSYEQYF. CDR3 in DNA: TGCGCCAGCAGAAGGGGGACCTCCTACGAGCAGTACTTC.

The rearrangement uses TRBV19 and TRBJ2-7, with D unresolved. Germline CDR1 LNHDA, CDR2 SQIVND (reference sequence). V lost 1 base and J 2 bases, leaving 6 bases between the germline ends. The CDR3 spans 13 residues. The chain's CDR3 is CASSIVSAYEQYF. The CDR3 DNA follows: TGTGCCAGTAGTATAGTTTCAGCCTACGAGCAGTACTTC.

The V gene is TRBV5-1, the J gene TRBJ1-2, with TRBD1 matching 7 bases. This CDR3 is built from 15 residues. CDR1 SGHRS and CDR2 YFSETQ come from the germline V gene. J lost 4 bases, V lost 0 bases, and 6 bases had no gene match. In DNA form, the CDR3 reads TGCGCCAGCAGCTTGGTCGGCGGGACAGTCTATGGCTACACCTTC. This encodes CASSLVGGTVYGYTF. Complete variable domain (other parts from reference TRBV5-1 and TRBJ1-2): KAGVTQTPRYLIKTRGQQVTLSCSPISGHRSVSWYQQTPGQGLQFLFEYFSETQRNKGNFPGRFSGRQFSNSRSEMNVSTLELGDSALYLCASSLVGGTVYGYTFGSGTRLTVV.

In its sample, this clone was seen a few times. The DNA of the CDR3 is TGTGCCATCAGTGAGTACAGGGCAGAGGCCTATGGCTACACCTTC. It is translated as CAISEYRAEAYGYTF. The V gene is TRBV10-3, the J gene TRBJ1-2; tentatively, D is TRBD1 (6 bases). CDR1 ENHRY and CDR2 SYGVKD come from the germline V gene. The CDR3 is 15 residues long. The V end was cut by 1 base, the J end by 4 bases, with 13 bases between.

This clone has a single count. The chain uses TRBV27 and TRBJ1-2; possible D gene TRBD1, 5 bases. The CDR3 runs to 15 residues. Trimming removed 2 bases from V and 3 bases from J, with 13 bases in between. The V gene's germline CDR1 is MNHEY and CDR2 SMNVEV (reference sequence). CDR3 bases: TGTGCCAGCAGTTTACTATTGGGGGACTACTATGGCTACACCTTC. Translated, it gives CASSLLLGDYYGYTF.

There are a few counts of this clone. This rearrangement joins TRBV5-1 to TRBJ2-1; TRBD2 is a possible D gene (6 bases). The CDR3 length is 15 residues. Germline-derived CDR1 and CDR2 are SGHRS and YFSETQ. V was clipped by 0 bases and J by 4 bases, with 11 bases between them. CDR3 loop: CASSLVSSVYNEQFF. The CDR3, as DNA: TGCGCCAGCAGCTTGGTGTCTAGCGTATACAATGAGCAGTTCTTC.

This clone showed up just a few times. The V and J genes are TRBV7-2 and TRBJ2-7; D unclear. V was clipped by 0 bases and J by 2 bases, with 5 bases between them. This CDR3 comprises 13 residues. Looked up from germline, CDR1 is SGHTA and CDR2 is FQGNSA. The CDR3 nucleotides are TGTGCCAGCAGCTTAGCGGTCGCCTACGAGCAGTACTTC. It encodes CASSLAVAYEQYF. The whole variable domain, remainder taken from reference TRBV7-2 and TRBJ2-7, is GAGVSQSPSNKVTEKGKDVELRCDPISGHTALYWYRQSLGQGLEFLIYFQGNSAPDKSGLPSDRFSAERTGGSVSTLTIQRTQQEDSAVYLCASSLAVAYEQYFGPGTRLTVT.

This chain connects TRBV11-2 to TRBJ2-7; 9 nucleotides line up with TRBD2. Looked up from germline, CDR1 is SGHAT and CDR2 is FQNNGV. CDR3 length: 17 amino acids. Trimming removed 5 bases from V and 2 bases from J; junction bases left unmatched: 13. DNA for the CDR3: TGTGCCAGCAGCCCCGCCCCCCTAGCGGGGCCCCCCTACGAGCAGTACTTC. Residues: CASSPAPLAGPPYEQYF.

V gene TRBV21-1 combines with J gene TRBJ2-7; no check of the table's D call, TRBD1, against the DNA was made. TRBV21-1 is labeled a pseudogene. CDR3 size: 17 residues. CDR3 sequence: CASSKVVGWNRVYEQYF. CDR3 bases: TGTGCCAGCAGCAAAGTAGTGGGCTGGAACAGGGTCTACGAGCAGTACTTC.

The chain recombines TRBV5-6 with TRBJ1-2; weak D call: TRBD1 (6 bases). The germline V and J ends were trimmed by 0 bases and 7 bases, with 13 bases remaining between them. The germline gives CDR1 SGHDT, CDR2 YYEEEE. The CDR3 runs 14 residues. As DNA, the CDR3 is TGTGCCAGCAGCTTGGAGCGGGGGGCGATTGGCTACACCTTC. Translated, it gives CASSLERGAIGYTF.

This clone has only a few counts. The CDR3 DNA reads TGTGCCAGCAGCTTTGGGGGGTACACTGAAGCTTTCTTT. This encodes CASSFGGYTEAFF. The chain carries TRBV9 and TRBJ1-1; TRBD1 might be the D (5 bases). The CDR3 is 13 amino acids. V lost 4 bases and J lost 3, with 10 bases in between. Looked up from germline, CDR1 is SGDLS and CDR2 is YYNGEE. Based on the CDR3 plus reference TRBV9 and TRBJ1-1, the full variable domain is DSGVTQTPKHLITATGQRVTLRCSPRSGDLSVYWYQQSLDQGLQFLIQYYNGEERAKGNILERFSAQQFPDLHSELNLSSLELGDSALYFCASSFGGYTEAFFGQGTRLTVV.